Listed below are T cell receptor beta chains from one sample, sequenced in a study of CD8 T cells in ankylosing spondylitis. TCRdb processed the 5' RACE reads anew with MiXCR; each CDR3 protein has one entry. Seen here are 450,000 to 550,000 distinct CDR3 sequences, approximately 5.3% observed once, and the top ten hold 3% to 4%. The sample comprised blood, either unsorted or a sorted T cell fraction (not recorded which). The receptor source for this set is a male donor with ankylosing spondylitis. Both conserved end residues are part of each CDR3. The order of the fields is CDR3 DNA, CDR3 protein, clone size, V gene, D gene, J gene. A D gene is named only where the DNA matches it firmly. A row's size may be missing; if present it is once, few, many or a size class.

CDR3nt: TGTGCCAGCAGTTTCCAGGGTTCGGAGCCCCAGTACTTC
CDR3aa: CASSFQGSEPQYF
abundance: many
v_gene: TRBV27
d_gene: -
j_gene: TRBJ2-5

CDR3nt: TGCGCCAGCAGCCGGACAGGGACAACCTACGAGCAGTACTTC
CDR3aa: CASSRTGTTYEQYF
abundance: many
v_gene: TRBV5-1
d_gene: TRBD1
j_gene: TRBJ2-7

CDR3nt: TGTGCCAGCAGCGTAGATCCAGCTGGAAACACCATATATTTT
CDR3aa: CASSVDPAGNTIYF
abundance: many
v_gene: TRBV9
d_gene: -
j_gene: TRBJ1-3

CDR3nt: TGCAGCGGGCGCAACACTGAAGCTTTCTTT
CDR3aa: CSGRNTEAFF
abundance: many
v_gene: TRBV29-1
d_gene: -
j_gene: TRBJ1-1

CDR3nt: TGTGCCACCAGCAGGGCCAGGGGGAGTGAGCAGTTCTTC
CDR3aa: CATSRARGSEQFF
abundance: many
v_gene: TRBV15
d_gene: TRBD1
j_gene: TRBJ2-1

CDR3nt: TGTGCCAGCACTTCGACCATCTACAATGAGCAGTTCTTC
CDR3aa: CASTSTIYNEQFF
abundance: many
v_gene: TRBV28
d_gene: -
j_gene: TRBJ2-1

CDR3nt: TGTGCCAGCAGTTTCTCCAGGGCCAATCAGCCCCAGCATTTT
CDR3aa: CASSFSRANQPQHF
abundance: many
v_gene: TRBV12-3/TRBV12-4
d_gene: -
j_gene: TRBJ1-5

CDR3nt: TGTGCCAGCAGCCCACGGACAGGGGAGATCAATGAGCAGTTCTTC
CDR3aa: CASSPRTGEINEQFF
abundance: few
v_gene: TRBV7-9
d_gene: TRBD1
j_gene: TRBJ2-1

CDR3nt: TGCGCCAGCAGCCTGTGGAGCAGAACCGACAATGAGCAGTTCTTC
CDR3aa: CASSLWSRTDNEQFF
abundance: many
v_gene: TRBV4-1
d_gene: -
j_gene: TRBJ2-1

CDR3nt: TGTGCCAGCAGCTTAGCAGGGCGAGGGAATAGCAATCAGCCCCAGCATTTT
CDR3aa: CASSLAGRGNSNQPQHF
abundance: many
v_gene: TRBV7-9
d_gene: -
j_gene: TRBJ1-5

CDR3nt: TGTGCCACCAGCAGAGATCTTAGTAATCAGCCCCAGCATTTT
CDR3aa: CATSRDLSNQPQHF
abundance: many
v_gene: TRBV15
d_gene: -
j_gene: TRBJ1-5

CDR3nt: TGTGCCAGCAGCCCTAGGGCTTGGGGCCTGACTGAGCAGTTCTTC
CDR3aa: CASSPRAWGLTEQFF
abundance: many
v_gene: TRBV7-8
d_gene: -
j_gene: TRBJ2-1

CDR3nt: TGCAGTGCTAGAACTGTCGGGAGCACTGAAGCTTTCTTT
CDR3aa: CSARTVGSTEAFF
abundance: many
v_gene: TRBV20-1
d_gene: -
j_gene: TRBJ1-1

CDR3nt: TGTGCCAGCAGCCGTAGCCGGAACACTGAAGCTTTCTTT
CDR3aa: CASSRSRNTEAFF
abundance: -
v_gene: TRBV7-2
d_gene: -
j_gene: TRBJ1-1

CDR3nt: TGTGCCAGCAGGCTCGGGACTTCCACTGGAGAGCAGTTCTTC
CDR3aa: CASRLGTSTGEQFF
abundance: few
v_gene: TRBV6-1
d_gene: -
j_gene: TRBJ2-1

CDR3nt: TGTGCCAGCAGCTTAAGGCCTGGGGAGACCCAGTACTTC
CDR3aa: CASSLRPGETQYF
abundance: many
v_gene: TRBV7-2
d_gene: -
j_gene: TRBJ2-5

CDR3nt: TGTGCCAGCAGTTACAGTAAAGACACCGGGGAGCTGTTTTTT
CDR3aa: CASSYSKDTGELFF
abundance: many
v_gene: TRBV6-2/TRBV6-3
d_gene: -
j_gene: TRBJ2-2

CDR3nt: TGTGCCAGCAGCTTATCTGGCGGAGGGTTCTACGAGCAGTACTTC
CDR3aa: CASSLSGGGFYEQYF
abundance: many
v_gene: TRBV7-2
d_gene: -
j_gene: TRBJ2-7

CDR3nt: TGCGCCAGCAGCCAAAGGGACAGGGGGTCTCCGAACACTGAAGCTTTCTTT
CDR3aa: CASSQRDRGSPNTEAFF
abundance: many
v_gene: TRBV4-1
d_gene: TRBD1
j_gene: TRBJ1-1

CDR3nt: TGTGCCAGCAGTGAACAGCGGGGGTCCACAGATACGCAGTATTTT
CDR3aa: CASSEQRGSTDTQYF
abundance: many
v_gene: TRBV6-1
d_gene: TRBD2
j_gene: TRBJ2-3

CDR3nt: TGTGCCATCAGTGATCCACGGACTAGCGGGGACAATGAGCAGTTCTTC
CDR3aa: CAISDPRTSGDNEQFF
abundance: few
v_gene: TRBV10-3
d_gene: TRBD2
j_gene: TRBJ2-1

CDR3nt: TGCAGTGCCGCGTATGCCGGACAGGGTTTTGGAGAGACCCAGTACTTC
CDR3aa: CSAAYAGQGFGETQYF
abundance: -
v_gene: TRBV20-1
d_gene: TRBD1
j_gene: TRBJ2-5

CDR3nt: TGTGCCAGCAGGAAGACTAGCGGGATGAACGGCGGGGAGCTGTTTTTT
CDR3aa: CASRKTSGMNGGELFF
abundance: -
v_gene: TRBV12-3/TRBV12-4
d_gene: TRBD2
j_gene: TRBJ2-2

CDR3nt: TGCGCCAGCAGCCATTGGCCGGAAAACACAGATACGCAGTATTTT
CDR3aa: CASSHWPENTDTQYF
abundance: many
v_gene: TRBV5-1
d_gene: -
j_gene: TRBJ2-3

CDR3nt: TGCAGCGTTTTTGACCCCGAACCCCCCTACGAGCAGTACTTC
CDR3aa: CSVFDPEPPYEQYF
abundance: many
v_gene: TRBV29-1
d_gene: -
j_gene: TRBJ2-7

CDR3nt: TGTGCCAGCAGTGATCGAATGTGGTACCAAGAGACCCAGTACTTC
CDR3aa: CASSDRMWYQETQYF
abundance: -
v_gene: TRBV2
d_gene: -
j_gene: TRBJ2-5

CDR3nt: TGCGCCAGCAGCTTGGCCACGCGGCCGAACACTGAAGCTTTCTTT
CDR3aa: CASSLATRPNTEAFF
abundance: many
v_gene: TRBV5-1
d_gene: -
j_gene: TRBJ1-1

CDR3nt: TGTGCCAGCAGTTTAAGTTCCTATAGCAATCAGCCCCAGCATTTT
CDR3aa: CASSLSSYSNQPQHF
abundance: many
v_gene: TRBV27
d_gene: -
j_gene: TRBJ1-5

CDR3nt: TGCGCCAGCAGCTACCGGACAGGGGGTTACAATGAGCAGTTCTTC
CDR3aa: CASSYRTGGYNEQFF
abundance: many
v_gene: TRBV5-1
d_gene: TRBD1
j_gene: TRBJ2-1

CDR3nt: TGTGCCAGCAGCCGATCGGGCACCATATATTTT
CDR3aa: CASSRSGTIYF
abundance: many
v_gene: TRBV14
d_gene: -
j_gene: TRBJ1-3

CDR3nt: TGTGCCAGCAGCTTCAGGGAAGTCACAGATACGCAGTATTTT
CDR3aa: CASSFREVTDTQYF
abundance: many
v_gene: TRBV7-2
d_gene: -
j_gene: TRBJ2-3

CDR3nt: TGTGCCTGGAGTGTAGAGTATACGACCCAGTACTTC
CDR3aa: CAWSVEYTTQYF
abundance: many
v_gene: TRBV30
d_gene: -
j_gene: TRBJ2-5

CDR3nt: TGCGCCAGCAGCCAAGAAAGTTACTCCTACAATGAGCAGTTCTTC
CDR3aa: CASSQESYSYNEQFF
abundance: many
v_gene: TRBV4-3
d_gene: -
j_gene: TRBJ2-1

CDR3nt: TGTGCCAGCAGTTTAGGCGTAGCGCTGGGCGCAGATACGCAGTATTTT
CDR3aa: CASSLGVALGADTQYF
abundance: many
v_gene: TRBV12-3/TRBV12-4
d_gene: -
j_gene: TRBJ2-3

CDR3nt: TGCGCCAGCAGCTCCGGCGGTCGATCTAACACCGGGGAGCTGTTTTTT
CDR3aa: CASSSGGRSNTGELFF
abundance: many
v_gene: TRBV5-1
d_gene: -
j_gene: TRBJ2-2

CDR3nt: TGTGCCAGCAGTTTGATTGGCAGGGCCCACGAGCAGTACTTC
CDR3aa: CASSLIGRAHEQYF
abundance: many
v_gene: TRBV7-2
d_gene: -
j_gene: TRBJ2-7

CDR3nt: TGTGCCAGCAGCGCGCCCGACATGGTAGGCTACACCTTC
CDR3aa: CASSAPDMVGYTF
abundance: many
v_gene: TRBV7-9
d_gene: -
j_gene: TRBJ1-2

CDR3nt: TGTGCCAGCAGCTTAGGAGGGACAGGGAGAAAAAAACTGTTTTTT
CDR3aa: CASSLGGTGRKKLFF
abundance: few
v_gene: TRBV7-9
d_gene: TRBD1
j_gene: TRBJ1-4

CDR3nt: TGCAGTGCGAAAGGGGGACAGGGAGGGTCACCCCTCCACTTT
CDR3aa: CSAKGGQGGSPLHF
abundance: many
v_gene: TRBV20-1
d_gene: TRBD1
j_gene: TRBJ1-6

CDR3nt: TGCAGTGCCGACTCACGGGGACGCTACACCTTC
CDR3aa: CSADSRGRYTF
abundance: many
v_gene: TRBV20-1
d_gene: -
j_gene: TRBJ1-2

CDR3nt: TGCAGCGTTACCGGGACAGGGCATGAGACCCAGTACTTC
CDR3aa: CSVTGTGHETQYF
abundance: -
v_gene: TRBV29-1
d_gene: TRBD1
j_gene: TRBJ2-5

CDR3nt: TGCAGTGCTAGCGGTAGCGGGAGTGGACATGAGCAGTTCTTC
CDR3aa: CSASGSGSGHEQFF
abundance: -
v_gene: TRBV20-1
d_gene: TRBD2
j_gene: TRBJ2-1

CDR3nt: TGCAGCGTACTAAGGGGGGATGCTGGCTACACCTTC
CDR3aa: CSVLRGDAGYTF
abundance: many
v_gene: TRBV29-1
d_gene: -
j_gene: TRBJ1-2

CDR3nt: TGTGCCAGCAGCTTAACCAGGGGTAACCAAGAGACCCAGTACTTC
CDR3aa: CASSLTRGNQETQYF
abundance: many
v_gene: TRBV7-2
d_gene: -
j_gene: TRBJ2-5

CDR3nt: TGCGCCAGCAGCTTGCAGGCGGCTACCTACAATGAGCAGTTCTTC
CDR3aa: CASSLQAATYNEQFF
abundance: many
v_gene: TRBV5-1
d_gene: -
j_gene: TRBJ2-1

CDR3nt: TGTGCCATCAGTGGGGGACTAGCGGGGGGTAACTACGAGCAGTACTTC
CDR3aa: CAISGGLAGGNYEQYF
abundance: many
v_gene: TRBV10-3
d_gene: TRBD2
j_gene: TRBJ2-7

CDR3nt: TGTGCCAGCAGCTTAGGCGGGATAAATGAGCAGTTCTTC
CDR3aa: CASSLGGINEQFF
abundance: many
v_gene: TRBV7-6
d_gene: -
j_gene: TRBJ2-1

CDR3nt: TGTGCCAGCAGCTATAACAGTCGACCTATAACCGGGGAGCTGTTTTTT
CDR3aa: CASSYNSRPITGELFF
abundance: many
v_gene: TRBV6-5
d_gene: -
j_gene: TRBJ2-2

CDR3nt: TGTGCCAGCTCAGCACAGGGGGGGCGCACAGATACGCAGTATTTT
CDR3aa: CASSAQGGRTDTQYF
abundance: few
v_gene: TRBV18
d_gene: -
j_gene: TRBJ2-3